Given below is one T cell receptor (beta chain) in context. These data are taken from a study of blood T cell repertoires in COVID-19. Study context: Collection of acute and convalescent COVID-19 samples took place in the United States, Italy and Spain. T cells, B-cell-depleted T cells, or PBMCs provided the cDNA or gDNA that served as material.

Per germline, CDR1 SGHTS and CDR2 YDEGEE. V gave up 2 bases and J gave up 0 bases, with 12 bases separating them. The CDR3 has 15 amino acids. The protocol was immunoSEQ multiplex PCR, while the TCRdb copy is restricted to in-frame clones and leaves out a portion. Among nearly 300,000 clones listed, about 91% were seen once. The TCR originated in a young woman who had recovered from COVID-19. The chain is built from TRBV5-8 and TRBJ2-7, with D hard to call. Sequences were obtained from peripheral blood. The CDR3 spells CASSLRRRYSYEQYF. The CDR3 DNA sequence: TGTGCCAGCAGCTTACGCCGGCGGTACTCCTACGAGCAGTACTTC.